The 27 T cell receptor beta chains below were found in one sample sequenced in a study of vaccination and CD4 T cells after COVID-19. The antigens of these receptors remain unknown. The treatment is: roughly 10-day PBMC culture with coronavirus spike peptide pools or control peptides (ViraFEST assay). The Oncomine TCR Beta short-read assay was applied to DNA of cultured CD4+ T cells. TCRdb re-derived calls from the PCR reads in MiXCR, one entry per CDR3 protein. The sample records tens of thousands of distinct CDR3 sequences, around half being singletons. Sequenced sample: CD4+ T cells from blood, cultured in vitro. The receptors were gathered from a human donor who had recovered from COVID-19.

The chain links TRBV20-1 to TRBJ2-4, with D maybe TRBD1 (6 bases). Germline CDR1 reads DFQATT; CDR2 reads SNEGSKA (reference sequence). CDR3 length: 11 amino acids. V shed 6 bases and J shed 7 bases, with 10 bases lying between them. The CDR3 loop reads CSANGQNIQYF. DNA of the CDR3: TGCAGTGCAAACGGACAGAACATTCAGTACTTC.

The chain combines TRBV9 with TRBJ2-3; 7 nucleotides align to TRBD2. Germline loops: CDR1 SGDLS, CDR2 YYNGEE. The CDR3 covers 14 residues. V was clipped by 0 bases and J by 5 bases; unmatched bases: 3. This CDR3 reads CASSVGWGGDTQYF. The CDR3 region has the DNA TGTGCCAGCAGCGTAGGCTGGGGGGGAGATACGCAGTATTTT.

The chain is built from TRBV20-1 and TRBJ1-2; possibly TRBD1 for D (6 bases). With 3 bases removed from V and 7 bases from J, the gap between germline ends came to 18 bases. This CDR3 spans 14 amino acids. Germline lookup yields CDR1 DFQATT and CDR2 SNEGSKA (reference sequence). CDR3 nucleotide sequence: TGCAGTGCTAGGTTTACTGTGCAGGGGTTTGGCTACACCTTC. Protein sequence: CSARFTVQGFGYTF.

This clonotype was recorded a few times. The J gene is TRBJ1-1, the V gene TRBV7-2, with D uncertain. The ends were cut back, 1 base at V and 11 bases at J, with 11 bases in the middle. The CDR3 is 12 residues long. Germline V gene data show CDR1 as SGHTA and CDR2 as FQGNSA. CDR3 sequence: CASSLEGSRAFF. CDR3 DNA sequence: TGTGCCAGCAGCTTAGAGGGTTCAAGGGCTTTCTTT.

This chain uses TRBV19 with TRBJ2-2, with D maybe TRBD2 (6 bases). Trimming removed 6 bases from V and 1 base from J, with 9 bases in between. Germline-derived CDR1 and CDR2 are LNHDA and SQIVND (reference sequence). The CDR3 is made up of 14 amino acids. CDR3: CASRAGGNTGELFF. The CDR3 DNA reads as TGTGCCAGTAGGGCCGGGGGGAACACCGGGGAGCTGTTTTTT.

The chain links TRBV20-1 to TRBJ1-6; possibly TRBD1 for D (5 bases). CDR1 is DFQATT, CDR2 SNEGSKA, per germline (reference sequence). The length of the CDR3 is 13 residues. V was clipped by 5 bases and J by 13 bases, with 18 bases between them. The CDR3 nucleotides are TGCAGTGCTCTGATGTCGCCGGGGGTTCCCCTCCACTTT. Its protein product is CSALMSPGVPLHF.

V and J are TRBV19 and TRBJ2-7; D is ambiguous. V was clipped by 7 bases and J by 8 bases, with 15 bases between them. Germline V gene sequence: CDR1 LNHDA, CDR2 SQIVND (reference sequence). The CDR3 has 12 residues. DNA for the CDR3: TGTGCCAGTAAGGGCGGCGGTGCCAAGCAGTACTTC. It specifies CASKGGGAKQYF.

The J gene is TRBJ2-1, the V gene TRBV5-1; D may be TRBD2 (6 bases). V lost 0 bases, J lost 9 bases, and 16 bases lay in between. The CDR3 extends over 15 amino acids. Germline V lookup: CDR1 SGHRS, CDR2 YFSETQ. The CDR3 region is CASSLAQNSGSEQFF. CDR3 in DNA: TGCGCCAGCAGCTTGGCCCAGAATAGCGGTAGTGAGCAGTTCTTC.

This clonotype was seen a few times. This chain uses TRBV20-1 with TRBJ1-5, with a weak D call TRBD1 (6 bases). There are 15 residues in the CDR3. Germline V gene sequence: CDR1 DFQATT, CDR2 SNEGSKA (reference sequence). Between the trimmed V and J ends, which lost 6 bases and 7 bases, there was a span of 22 bases. The CDR3 sequence: CSAAKQGSWGQPQHF. The CDR3 DNA is TGCAGTGCCGCTAAGCAGGGGAGCTGGGGCCAGCCCCAGCATTTT.

The V gene is TRBV7-9, the J gene TRBJ2-3; the D gene is possibly TRBD2 (5 bases). The germline CDR1 and CDR2 sequences are SEHNR and FQNEAQ (reference sequence). The CDR3 runs 14 residues. Trimming took off 5 bases at V and 1 base at J, with 10 bases between the two ends. CDR3: CASSQSGGTDTQYF. The CDR3 DNA follows: TGTGCCAGCAGCCAGAGCGGAGGCACAGATACGCAGTATTTT.

This clonotype was observed a handful of times. This CDR3 is CATSRESRGTQYF. For the CDR3, the DNA is TGTGCCACCAGCAGAGAATCGCGGGGAACCCAGTACTTC. The chain recombines TRBV15 with TRBJ2-5, with D possibly TRBD2 on 6 matching bases. With 0 bases removed from V and 8 bases from J, the gap between germline ends came to 10 bases. Germline lookup yields CDR1 LNHNV and CDR2 YYDKDF (reference sequence). The CDR3 has 13 residues.

This clonotype came up a few times. The rearrangement links TRBV7-3 to TRBJ2-5, with TRBD2 as a possible D gene (6 bases). Germline V CDR1 and CDR2: SGHTA, FQGTGA. The length of the CDR3 is 14 residues. Trimming took off 4 bases at V and 5 bases at J, with 14 bases between the two ends. CDR3 DNA: TGTGCCAGCAGCTCCACGGGAGCGCGGGAGACCCAGTACTTC. Amino acids: CASSSTGARETQYF.

The chain combines TRBV5-3 with TRBJ2-1, with 10 bases lining up with TRBD1. TRBV5-3 falls under the ORF class, with uncertain function. V was clipped by 4 bases and J by 0 bases; unmatched bases: 13. The CDR3 extends over 19 amino acids. DNA for the CDR3: TGTGCCAGAAGCGCGGAGACAGGGGGCGGTGGTAGCTCCTACAATGAGCAGTTCTTC. Translating gives CARSAETGGGGSSYNEQFF.

This clonotype occurred a few times. The V gene is TRBV15, the J gene TRBJ1-6, with D tentatively TRBD1 (6 bases). The germline V and J ends were trimmed by 1 base and 4 bases, with 17 bases remaining between them. This CDR3 has 18 residues. Germline lookup yields CDR1 LNHNV and CDR2 YYDKDF (reference sequence). CDR3 residues: CATSRGTGALGYNSPLHF. CDR3 coding DNA: TGTGCCACCAGCAGAGGAACGGGGGCCCTTGGGTATAATTCACCCCTCCACTTT.

This clonotype has a handful of counts. This chain joins TRBV2 and TRBJ1-2; 8 bases fit TRBD1. After removal of 9 bases from V and 1 base from J, the junction contained 4 bases not matched to a gene. Germline CDR1 reads SNHLY; CDR2 reads FYNNEI. The CDR3 length is 13 residues. CDR3 region: CASQTGDNYGYTF. The DNA for the CDR3 is TGTGCCAGTCAGACAGGGGATAACTATGGCTACACCTTC.

This clonotype appeared a few times. The V call is TRBV12-3 or TRBV12-4, the J call TRBJ2-3; 11 bases are a match to TRBD2. V lost 6 bases to trimming and J lost 7 bases; unmatched junction nucleotides: 9. This CDR3 has 15 residues. CDR3 amino acids: CASSLNSGGANTQYF. The CDR3 DNA reads TGTGCCAGCAGCTTGAATAGCGGGGGGGCAAATACGCAGTATTTT.

The chain combines TRBV20-1 with TRBJ2-3; 8 nucleotides match TRBD1. Germline assignment: CDR1 DFQATT and CDR2 SNEGSKA (reference sequence). This CDR3 comprises 15 residues. V lost 2 bases, J lost 2 bases, and 6 bases stayed unmatched. The CDR3 sequence: CSARRQGIHTDTQYF. The CDR3 DNA follows: TGCAGTGCTAGAAGACAGGGGATCCACACAGATACGCAGTATTTT.

The gene calls are TRBV29-1 and TRBJ1-1, with 10 bases fitting TRBD1. The V gene's germline CDR1 is SQVTM and CDR2 ANQGSEA. The CDR3 contains 16 residues. V was pared by 4 bases and J by 4 bases, with 12 bases of the junction left unmatched. CDR3 region: CSVGYRGQGLGTEAFF. Here the CDR3 DNA reads TGCAGCGTTGGATACAGGGGACAGGGGCTTGGCACTGAAGCTTTCTTT.

The chain combines TRBV6-2 or TRBV6-3 with TRBJ2-5, with 9 nucleotides matching TRBD1. V was clipped by 6 bases and J by 7 bases; unmatched bases: 9. CDR1 is MNHEY, CDR2 SVGEGT, per germline. The CDR3 spans 14 residues. This CDR3 reads CASRQTGGYGTQYF. CDR3 nucleotides: TGTGCCAGCAGGCAGACAGGGGGGTACGGGACCCAGTACTTC.

The genes are TRBV7-3 and TRBJ2-7; D is perhaps TRBD2 (7 bases). The CDR3 is 15 amino acids. Per the germline V gene, CDR1 is SGHTA and CDR2 is FQGTGA. Deletions cut 2 bases from V and 2 bases from J, with 13 bases between. The CDR3 sequence: CASSLQAGAAYEQYF. CDR3 nucleotide sequence: TGTGCCAGCAGCTTACAGGCGGGGGCAGCCTACGAGCAGTACTTC.

The rearrangement joins TRBV5-1 to TRBJ2-7, with TRBD1 as a possible D gene (5 bases). CDR1 and CDR2 from the germline V gene are SGHRS and YFSETQ. CDR3 length: 13 amino acids. Trimming took off 1 base at V and 2 bases at J, with 7 bases between the two ends. The CDR3 protein is CASSLRQPYEQYF. In DNA, the CDR3 is TGCGCCAGCAGCTTGCGACAGCCCTACGAGCAGTACTTC.

The J gene is TRBJ1-2, the V gene TRBV20-1; unclear D gene. CDR1 is DFQATT, CDR2 SNEGSKA, per germline (reference sequence). Trimming took off 4 bases at V and 5 bases at J, with 11 bases between the two ends. The CDR3 has 12 residues. The CDR3 DNA sequence: TGCAGTGCTATTGGGCAGGAATATGGCTACACCTTC. It specifies CSAIGQEYGYTF.

This clonotype was seen only a few times. The chain is built from TRBV11-1 and TRBJ1-4; D gene ambiguous. Trimming cost V 0 bases and J 6 bases, with 5 bases left between them. The length of the CDR3 is 13 residues. Germline values: CDR1 SGHAT, CDR2 FQDESV (reference sequence). CDR3 residues: CASSLARDEKLFF. For the CDR3, the DNA is TGTGCCAGCAGCTTAGCCCGAGATGAAAAACTGTTTTTT.

This chain joins TRBV11-3 and TRBJ1-2; D perhaps matches TRBD1 (6 bases). Germline values: CDR1 SGHNT, CDR2 YENEEA. The CDR3 has 15 amino acids. Trimming stripped 1 base from V and 6 bases from J, with 15 bases between. CDR3 residues: CASSLVGRGGHGYTF. The CDR3 nucleotides are TGTGCCAGCAGCTTAGTGGGCAGGGGCGGACATGGCTACACCTTC. Full variable domain (rest looked up from reference TRBV11-3 and TRBJ1-2): EAGVVQSPRYKIIEKKQPVAFWCNPISGHNTLYWYLQNLGQGPELLIRYENEEAVDDSQLPKDRFSAERLKGVDSTLKIQPAELGDSAVYLCASSLVGRGGHGYTFGSGTRLTVV.

This clonotype showed up just once. V and J are TRBV5-4 and TRBJ1-1; D is undetermined. Deletions cut 0 bases from V and 9 bases from J, with 18 bases between. This CDR3 has 15 amino acids. CDR1 and CDR2 (germline): SGHNT, YYREEE (reference sequence). The CDR3 sequence: CASSLDVGGGWKAFF. CDR3 DNA: TGTGCCAGCAGCTTGGATGTGGGTGGCGGGTGGAAAGCTTTCTTT. The full variable domain, in which reference TRBV5-4 and TRBJ1-1 provide the parts outside the CDR3, is ETGVTQSPTHLIKTRGQQVTLRCSSQSGHNTVSWYQQALGQGPQFIFQYYREEENGRGNFPPRFSGLQFPNYSSELNVNALELDDSALYLCASSLDVGGGWKAFFGQGTRLTVV.

V usage is TRBV10-3 and J usage is TRBJ1-2; the D gene is possibly TRBD1 (5 bases). Trimming shortened V by 0 bases and J by 6 bases, and 17 bases separated the two germline ends. CDR1 ENHRY and CDR2 SYGVKD come from the germline V gene. This CDR3 contains 16 residues. In DNA form, the CDR3 reads TGTGCCATCAGTGAGTCGACAGTTGTCCTATCCCATGGCTACACCTTC. This encodes CAISESTVVLSHGYTF.

CDR3 amino acids: CASSWGTGDQPQHF. For the CDR3, the DNA is TGTGCCAGCAGCTGGGGGACAGGAGATCAGCCCCAGCATTTT. The rearrangement joins TRBV6-1 to TRBJ1-5; 8 bases are shared with TRBD1. The V segment lost 6 bases and the J segment 5 bases; nucleotides outside the gene matches: 6. The CDR3 loop spans 14 amino acids. Germline CDR1 and CDR2: MNHNS and SASEGT.